This T cell receptor (beta chain) was recovered during a study of OX40 agonist ivuxolimab in advanced cancers. Background for the entire study: Ivuxolimab was an agonistic, fully human IgG2 monoclonal antibody directed against OX40 (CD134), a costimulatory receptor. Intravenous ivuxolimab was administered to patients every 2 weeks at six dose levels: 0.01, 0.1, 0.3, 1.5, 3 and 10 mg/kg. Of the 50 or so patients in dose escalation, 19 had hepatocellular carcinoma, about 15 had melanoma, 9 had renal cell carcinoma and 9 had head and neck cancer. In the dose-escalation cohort, 65% to 90% of patients were male, and the mean age was approximately 55 years, with a range of roughly 20 to 85. Prior anti-PD-1, anti-PD-L1 or anti-CTLA-4 therapy was permitted, and checkpoint inhibitors had been received by 30% to 40% of dose-escalation patients. Partial responses occurred in three dose-escalation patients: two with cutaneous melanoma and one with hepatocellular carcinoma. Peripheral TCRbeta sequencing was intended to test whether TCR sequence diversity was altered and clonal T-cell expansion was caused by ivuxolimab. The paper covers the monotherapy dose-escalation part of the phase I ivuxolimab trial, which included N ≈ 50 patients.

For sequencing of the TCRbeta CDR3 region, genomic DNA was extracted from the sorted cells. The immunoSEQ Assay was used to sequence the TCRbeta CDR3 regions. As stored in TCRdb, this immuneACCESS dataset retains in-frame rearrangements with V and J assigned. A fraction of the clones does not appear; measured against another copy, unresolved V genes explain less than half of the discrepancy, and the remainder lacks a known reason. This sample has about 25,000 clones in its table, and about 86% of those were observed once. The ten largest make up roughly 42% of the sample. As to this clone: The antigen this receptor binds is unknown. The sample holds no much larger clone one base away, and base qualities are not on file.

Overall results and qualifications from the work: Low levels of normalized T-cell clonal expansion were also shown by some nonresponding patients. On average, CD8+ T cells showed more expanded clones than CD4+ T cells after ivuxolimab. At doses from 0.1 to 3.0 mg/kg, clonal expansion was seen in both CD4+ and CD8+ blood T cells between baseline and week 6. In the 0.1-3.0 mg/kg groups, partial responders were among the patients with the lowest normalized peripheral clonal expansion, particularly in CD8+ T cells. The antigen specificity of the clonally expanded peripheral T cells was not determined.

The junction carries 4 bases between V and J, which are trimmed by 0 bases and 5 bases respectively. Sequences DFQATT (CDR1) and SNEGSKA (CDR2) are obtained from the germline V gene (reference sequence). Spanning cysteine to phenylalanine, the CDR3 consists of 11 amino acids. Only the CDR3 region is kept as DNA, spanning 33 bases read in frame from base 1. Patients with a history of autoimmune disease or receiving systemic immunosuppression were excluded from the trial. Peripheral blood for TCR sequencing was collected from all dose cohorts at baseline, on cycle 4 day 1, and on cycle 7 day 1. Samples came from an open-label, multicenter, first-in-human phase I dose-escalation trial of ivuxolimab. Adults with locally advanced or metastatic melanoma, renal cell, hepatocellular, or head and neck squamous cell carcinoma were enrolled in the trial. Before TCR sequencing, CD4+ and CD8+ T cells were separately sorted from peripheral blood.

Here the chain combines TRBV20-1 and TRBJ1-2; the D gene is not confidently resolved. Sequenced material: CD4+ or CD8+ T cells sorted from blood, taken in a trial of the OX40 agonist ivuxolimab. The receptor comes from an adult with an advanced solid tumor such as melanoma, head and neck, liver or kidney cancer. The CDR3 is CSAREFYGYTF. At the DNA level, the sequence is TGCAGTGCTAGAGAGTTTTATGGCTACACCTTC.